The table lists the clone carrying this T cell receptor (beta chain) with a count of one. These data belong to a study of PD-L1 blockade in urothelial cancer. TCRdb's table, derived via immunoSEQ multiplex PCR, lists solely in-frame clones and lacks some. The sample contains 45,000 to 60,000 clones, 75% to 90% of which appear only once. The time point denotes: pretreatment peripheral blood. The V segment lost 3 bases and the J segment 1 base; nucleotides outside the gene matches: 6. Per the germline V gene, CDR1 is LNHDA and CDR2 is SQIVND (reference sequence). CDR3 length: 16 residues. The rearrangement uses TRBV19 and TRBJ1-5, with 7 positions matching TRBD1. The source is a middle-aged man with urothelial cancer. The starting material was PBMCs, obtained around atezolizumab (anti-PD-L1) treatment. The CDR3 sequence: CASSIRDSLSNQPQHF. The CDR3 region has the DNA TGTGCCAGTAGTATTAGGGACAGTCTAAGCAATCAGCCCCAGCATTTT.